A selection of T cell receptor beta chains follows, all from one sample in a study of blood T cell repertoires in COVID-19. Assay used: immunoSEQ multiplex PCR; TCRdb lists only in-frame clones, some missing. The data contain 250,000 or so clones, 60% to 75% of them singletons. The specimen sequenced was peripheral blood. These receptors all come from a woman aged 80 or over with acute or convalescent COVID-19. Each CDR3 is given with its conserved first and last residue. A D gene is named only where the DNA matches it firmly. Expanded clones get a size class; other rows say once, few or many, or leave the size out.

D gene,clone size,V gene,J gene,CDR3 protein,CDR3 DNA
NA,NA,TRBV9,TRBJ1-3,CASSVGGTLSGNTIYF,TGTGCCAGCAGCGTAGGTGGGACTCTCTCTGGAAACACCATATATTTT
TRBD2,NA,TRBV6-5,TRBJ2-3,CASSYVAGAADTQYF,TGTGCCAGCAGTTACGTAGCGGGAGCGGCAGATACGCAGTATTTT
TRBD1,NA,TRBV6-5,TRBJ1-2,CASILTTGAHYGYTF,TGTGCCAGCATTCTCACCACAGGGGCTCACTATGGCTACACCTTC
TRBD2,NA,TRBV10-3,TRBJ2-3,CAIRSAGGRDTQYF,TGTGCCATCCGTTCGGCGGGGGGGCGAGATACGCAGTATTTT
TRBD1,NA,TRBV11-1,TRBJ1-6,CASSPDRGQGSPLHF,TGTGCCAGCAGCCCGGACAGGGGGCAAGGTTCACCCCTCCACTTT
TRBD2,NA,TRBV5-6,TRBJ2-1,CASSLALAAYNEQFF,TGTGCCAGCAGCTTGGCGCTAGCGGCTTACAATGAGCAGTTCTTC
TRBD1,NA,TRBV23-1,TRBJ2-1,CASSQLGQGGSYNEQFF,TGCGCCAGCAGTCAATTGGGACAGGGTGGCTCCTACAATGAGCAGTTCTTC
TRBD2,few,TRBV12-3/TRBV12-4,TRBJ2-1,CASKASGSPEQFF,TGTGCCAGCAAGGCTAGCGGGAGTCCTGAGCAGTTCTTC
TRBD1,NA,TRBV19,TRBJ1-1,CASKRQGHENTEAFF,TGTGCCAGTAAACGACAGGGGCATGAGAACACTGAAGCTTTCTTT
TRBD1,NA,TRBV19,TRBJ1-2,CASNPDRESYSGGYTF,TGTGCCAGTAATCCGGACAGGGAATCTTATTCGGGCGGCTACACCTTC
NA,NA,TRBV18,TRBJ1-1,CASSPAQGSEAFF,TGTGCCAGCTCCCCGGCGCAGGGCTCTGAAGCTTTCTTT
TRBD2,NA,TRBV5-1,TRBJ2-3,CASSAKETSGTDTQYF,TGCGCCAGCAGCGCGAAGGAGACTAGCGGGACAGATACGCAGTATTTT
NA,NA,TRBV7-6,TRBJ2-1,CASSSQGYNEQFF,TGTGCCAGCAGCTCGCAGGGATACAATGAGCAGTTCTTC
TRBD1,NA,TRBV5-1,TRBJ1-6,CASSHDRVYNSPLHF,TGCGCCAGCAGCCACGACAGGGTCTATAATTCACCCCTCCACTTT
TRBD1,NA,TRBV3-1/TRBV3-2,TRBJ2-4,CASSRLGQGANIQYF,TGTGCCAGCAGCCGCCTGGGACAGGGGGCAAACATTCAGTACTTC
NA,NA,TRBV19,TRBJ2-6,CASREGVRISGANVLTF,TGTGCCAGTAGAGAGGGAGTTAGAATCTCTGGGGCCAACGTCCTGACTTTC
NA,NA,TRBV7-8,TRBJ2-2,CASRWADFGTGELFF,TGTGCCAGCAGATGGGCGGACTTTGGCACCGGGGAGCTGTTTTTT
NA,NA,TRBV4-1,TRBJ1-2,CASSKGVDTNYGYTF,TGCGCCAGCAGCAAAGGGGTGGACACTAACTATGGCTACACCTTC
TRBD1,NA,TRBV19,TRBJ1-3,CASSILWTGGSGNTIYF,TGTGCCAGTAGTATCCTCTGGACAGGGGGGTCTGGAAACACCATATATTTT
NA,NA,TRBV7-9,TRBJ1-1,CASSTATGYEAFF,TGTGCCAGCAGCACCGCGACGGGATATGAAGCTTTCTTT
TRBD1,NA,TRBV27,TRBJ1-2,CASSSRTGAKRYGYTF,TGTGCCAGCAGTTCTCGGACAGGGGCAAAACGCTATGGCTACACCTTC
TRBD1,NA,TRBV5-4,TRBJ1-3,CASSLEQGRRNTIYF,TGTGCCAGCAGCCTAGAACAGGGGCGCAGAAACACCATATATTTT
TRBD2,NA,TRBV4-1,TRBJ2-2,CASSQTTSGGLGTGELFF,TGCGCCAGCAGCCAGACGACTAGCGGGGGGCTGGGCACCGGGGAGCTGTTTTTT
NA,NA,TRBV27,TRBJ1-1,CATSTVNTEAFF,TGTGCCACCTCCACAGTGAACACTGAAGCTTTCTTT
NA,NA,TRBV5-1,TRBJ2-5,CASSLGVGGGLEETQYF,TGCGCCAGCAGCCTGGGTGTGGGAGGGGGATTAGAAGAGACCCAGTACTTC
TRBD1,NA,TRBV3-1/TRBV3-2,TRBJ1-2,CASSQDLGQAPGYTF,TGTGCCAGCAGCCAAGATCTCGGACAGGCACCTGGCTACACCTTC
NA,few,TRBV7-2,TRBJ1-2,CASSSTATNYGYTF,TGTGCCAGCAGCTCGACAGCAACTAACTATGGCTACACCTTC
NA,NA,TRBV9,TRBJ2-2,CASGTPGAGELFF,TGTGCCAGCGGTACTCCGGGTGCCGGGGAGCTGTTTTTT
NA,NA,TRBV6-1,TRBJ1-1,CASSDQEDTEAFF,TGTGCCAGCAGTGACCAGGAGGACACTGAAGCTTTCTTT
NA,NA,TRBV29-1,TRBJ2-2,CSVGGGGELFF,TGCAGCGTTGGCGGAGGCGGGGAGCTGTTTTTT
NA,NA,TRBV7-2,TRBJ1-2,CASSQDDSYGYTF,TGTGCCAGCAGCCAGGACGACAGCTATGGCTACACCTTC
TRBD1,NA,TRBV6-5,TRBJ1-5,CASRAQGGGYLPQHF,TGTGCCAGCAGAGCACAGGGGGGTGGATACCTTCCCCAGCATTTT
TRBD2,NA,TRBV30,TRBJ2-6,CAWRGTTSGFSGANVLTF,TGTGCCTGGAGGGGGACGACTAGCGGGTTCTCTGGGGCCAACGTCCTGACTTTC
TRBD1,NA,TRBV6-6,TRBJ1-3,CASSPLGQSTIYF,TGTGCCAGCAGCCCTCTGGGACAGAGCACCATATATTTT
TRBD2,NA,TRBV5-1,TRBJ2-7,CASCRLAGESEQYF,TGCGCCAGCTGCAGACTAGCGGGAGAGTCCGAGCAGTACTTC
TRBD1,NA,TRBV5-1,TRBJ2-1,CASSFLRDRGHNEQFF,TGCGCCAGCAGCTTCCTCCGGGACAGGGGACACAATGAGCAGTTCTTC
NA,NA,TRBV20-1,TRBJ1-3,CSASDRNTIYF,TGCAGTGCTTCCGACAGGAACACCATATATTTT
NA,NA,TRBV2,TRBJ2-5,CASRQQETQYF,TGTGCCAGCAGACAACAAGAGACCCAGTACTTC
TRBD1,NA,TRBV6-6,TRBJ1-1,CASSRQGESEAFF,TGTGCCAGCAGTCGACAGGGGGAGTCTGAAGCTTTCTTT
TRBD1,NA,TRBV6-5,TRBJ2-2,CAGRLRTGGGELFF,TGTGCCGGAAGACTTAGGACAGGCGGAGGGGAGCTGTTTTTT
NA,NA,TRBV3-1/TRBV3-2,TRBJ1-4,CASSQDGRVTEKLFF,TGTGCCAGCAGCCAAGACGGCAGGGTCACGGAAAAACTGTTTTTT
TRBD1,NA,TRBV11-2,TRBJ2-2,CASSSSVRQGNTGELFF,TGTGCCAGCAGCTCCAGCGTCAGACAGGGCAACACCGGGGAGCTGTTTTTT
TRBD1,few,TRBV4-1,TRBJ1-2,CASSQDRETGIAYGYTF,TGCGCCAGCAGCCAAGATCGGGAGACAGGGATAGCCTATGGCTACACCTTC
TRBD1,NA,TRBV28,TRBJ2-7,CASSSHGQGGYEQYF,TGTGCCAGCAGTTCCCACGGACAGGGGGGGTACGAGCAGTACTTC
TRBD2,NA,TRBV3-1/TRBV3-2,TRBJ2-7,CASRRLAGEGEQYF,TGTGCCAGCAGGCGACTAGCGGGAGAGGGGGAGCAGTACTTC
NA,few,TRBV11-2,TRBJ1-1,CASSLAGQGQKAFF,TGTGCCAGCAGCTTAGCTGGCCAGGGTCAAAAAGCTTTCTTT
NA,few,TRBV3-1/TRBV3-2,TRBJ1-2,CASSQRGLIDYGYTF,TGTGCCAGCAGCCAAAGGGGTCTTATCGACTATGGCTACACCTTC
NA,once,TRBV19,TRBJ2-1,CASSIDTGRSSPYNEQFF,TGTGCCAGTAGTATAGATACGGGAAGGTCAAGTCCCTACAATGAGCAGTTCTTC
NA,few,TRBV19,TRBJ1-5,CASKGIRGNQPQHF,TGTGCCAGTAAGGGGATCCGTGGCAATCAGCCCCAGCATTTT
NA,few,TRBV7-2,TRBJ2-1,CASSSTGVSNEQFF,TGTGCCAGCAGCTCTACGGGGGTAAGCAATGAGCAGTTCTTC
NA,NA,TRBV19,TRBJ2-7,CASSAYQGGGYEQYF,TGTGCCAGTAGTGCGTACCAGGGAGGGGGCTACGAGCAGTACTTC
TRBD2,NA,TRBV5-4,TRBJ2-5,CASSLALFSSGRQETQYF,TGTGCCAGCAGCTTGGCCCTTTTTAGTAGCGGGCGTCAAGAGACCCAGTACTTC
NA,NA,TRBV4-2,TRBJ2-7,CASSQAPQSGYEQYF,TGTGCCAGCAGCCAAGCACCTCAGAGCGGTTACGAGCAGTACTTC